This entry features one TCR beta chain sequence. Germline loops: CDR1 SQVTM, CDR2 ANQGSEA. Trimming shortened V by 7 bases and J by 0 bases, and 12 bases separated the two germline ends. CDR3 length: 13 amino acids. These data are taken from a study of blood T cell repertoires in COVID-19. On the study more broadly: Collection of acute and convalescent COVID-19 samples took place in the United States, Italy and Spain. PBMCs, B-cell-depleted T cells, or T cells were the source of the cDNA or gDNA that made up the material.

The method was immunoSEQ multiplex PCR; TCRdb's version includes in-frame clones alone and lacks a portion of them. In the table there are approximately 85,000 clones, roughly 89% of which are singletons. The V gene is TRBV29-1, the J gene TRBJ1-2; D is unclear. Sample: peripheral blood. The sequence derives from a man between 45 and 60 years old with acute or convalescent COVID-19. CDR3 amino acids: CSAYGSTNYGYTF. For the CDR3, the DNA is TGCAGCGCCTACGGGTCTACTAACTATGGCTACACCTTC.